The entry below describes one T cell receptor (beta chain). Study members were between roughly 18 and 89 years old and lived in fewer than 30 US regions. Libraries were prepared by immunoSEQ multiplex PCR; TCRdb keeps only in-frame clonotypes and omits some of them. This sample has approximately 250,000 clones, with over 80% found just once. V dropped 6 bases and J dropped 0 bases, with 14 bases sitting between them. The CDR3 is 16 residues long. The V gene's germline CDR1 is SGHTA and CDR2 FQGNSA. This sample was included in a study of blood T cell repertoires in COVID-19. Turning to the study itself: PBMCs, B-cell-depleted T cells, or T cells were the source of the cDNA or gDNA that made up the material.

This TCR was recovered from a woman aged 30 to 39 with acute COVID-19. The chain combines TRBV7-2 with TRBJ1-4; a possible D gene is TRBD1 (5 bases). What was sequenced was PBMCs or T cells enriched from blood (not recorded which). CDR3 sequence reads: CASSLRQSATNEKLFF. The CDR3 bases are TGTGCCAGCAGTCTACGACAGAGTGCAACTAATGAAAAACTGTTTTTT. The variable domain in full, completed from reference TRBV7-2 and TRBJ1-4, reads GAGVSQSPSNKVTEKGKDVELRCDPISGHTALYWYRQSLGQGLEFLIYFQGNSAPDKSGLPSDRFSAERTGGSVSTLTIQRTQQEDSAVYLCASSLRQSATNEKLFFGSGTQLSVL.